This TCR beta chain was sequenced in a study of shared clonotypes between healthy human individuals. This table comes from immunoSEQ multiplex PCR, and its TCRdb copy is limited to in-frame clones, with some not included. Of millions of clones in the sample, 90% to 95% were seen once. In the case of this clone: This sample also contains other DNA sequences that code for the same CDR3.

The trim removed 0 bases at V and 0 bases at J, leaving 0 bases unmatched. This CDR3 comprises 14 residues. Germline values: CDR1 SGHNT, CDR2 YYREEE (reference sequence). Sequencing was carried out using naive CD4+ T cells sorted from blood. Subset defined: CD45RA+ positively selected. This TCR was sampled from a man between 18 and 29 years old in good health. The chain joins TRBV5-4 to TRBJ2-7; 7 bases align to TRBD2. CDR3 sequence reads: CASSLGGSSYEQYF. The CDR3 DNA is TGTGCCAGCAGCTTGGGCGGGAGCTCCTACGAGCAGTACTTC.